These 30 T cell receptor beta chains were sequenced from one sample in a study of graft-versus-host responses after intestinal transplantation. The assay was immunoSEQ multiplex PCR, and TCRdb's table has in-frame clones only and misses some. This sample yields approximately 90,000 clones, of which roughly 80% are seen a single time; approximately 0.84% belongs to the top ten. Antigens for these TCRs are unknown. Sequenced material: unstimulated CD4+ T cells sorted from spleen or lymph node cells, taken before intestinal transplant. The receptors were sampled from a human donor who received an intestinal transplant.

The chain employs TRBV4-1 and TRBJ2-1; 8 bases are a match to TRBD2. The CDR3 runs to 20 residues. V dropped 0 bases and J dropped 6; count of bases not matched to a gene: 19. Germline assignment: CDR1 MGHRA and CDR2 YSYEKL. DNA of the CDR3: TGCGCCAGCAGCCAAGATCCCACGGTCGTGGGGCTAGCGGGCGGCAATGAGCAGTTCTTC. It encodes CASSQDPTVVGLAGGNEQFF.

The rearrangement links TRBV5-1 to TRBJ2-7, with a tentative D call TRBD2 (5 bases). The CDR3 is made up of 14 amino acids. Trimming left V 0 bases short and J 0 bases short, with 7 bases between. CDR1 is SGHRS and CDR2 is YFSETQ in the germline V gene. The CDR3: CASSLAAGSYEQYF. Written as DNA, the CDR3 is TGCGCCAGCAGCTTGGCCGCGGGCTCCTACGAGCAGTACTTC.

The V gene is TRBV10-3, the J gene TRBJ1-5; D possibly corresponds to TRBD1 (5 bases). Germline V gene data show CDR1 as ENHRY and CDR2 as SYGVKD. V lost 3 bases, J lost 8 bases, and 8 bases lay in between. The CDR3 runs to 12 residues. CDR3: CAISDGGEPQHF. The CDR3 nucleotides are TGTGCCATCAGTGATGGGGGGGAGCCCCAGCATTTT.

This chain links TRBV5-4 with TRBJ2-3; 8 bases are a match to TRBD2. Trimming cost V 2 bases and J 0 bases; bases outside gene matches: 14. The CDR3 length is 19 residues. Germline V gene data show CDR1 as SGHNT and CDR2 as YYREEE (reference sequence). CDR3 coding DNA: TGTGCCAGCAGCTTCCCTGGAGCGGGAGATATGTGGAGCACAGATACGCAGTATTTT. It codes for CASSFPGAGDMWSTDTQYF.

Comment on this clone: The sample carries other DNA sequences with the same CDR3. This chain joins TRBV4-2 and TRBJ2-5, with TRBD2 matching over 7 bases. Per germline, CDR1 LGHNA and CDR2 YNFKEQ. V lost 4 bases to trimming and J lost 2 bases; unmatched junction nucleotides: 4. CDR3 length: 14 residues. Here the CDR3 reads CASSPSGEQETQYF. DNA for the CDR3: TGTGCCAGCAGCCCAAGCGGGGAACAAGAGACCCAGTACTTC.

This clone was seen only once. The CDR3 coding sequence is TGTGCCAGCAGCTTGGTCGAACTAGCGGGAGGCTACAATGAGCAGTTCTTC. It specifies CASSLVELAGGYNEQFF. V and J are TRBV5-4 and TRBJ2-1, with 12 bases aligning to TRBD2. V trimming: 0 bases; J trimming: 3 bases; junction bases outside the gene matches: 4. CDR1 is SGHNT, CDR2 YYREEE, per germline (reference sequence). The CDR3 is 17 residues long.

This clone was seen only once. The chain uses TRBV18 and TRBJ2-7, with TRBD1 matching over 12 bases. Germline CDR1 reads KGHSH; CDR2 reads LQKENI. Losses at the gene ends were 3 bases for V and 3 bases for J; bases not matched to a gene: 3. This CDR3 region has 15 residues. CDR3 sequence: CASSPGTGGIYEQYF. CDR3 nucleotides: TGTGCCAGCTCACCCGGGACAGGGGGCATCTACGAGCAGTACTTC.

This clone came up a few times. The V gene is TRBV15, the J gene TRBJ2-2; D is unresolved. Germline V lookup: CDR1 LNHNV, CDR2 YYDKDF (reference sequence). Deletions cut 0 bases from V and 4 bases from J, with 9 bases between. The CDR3 totals 15 residues. CDR3 nucleotide sequence: TGTGCCACCAGCAGAGATATGGCCAGCACCGGGGAGCTGTTTTTT. It specifies CATSRDMASTGELFF.

The chain couples TRBV5-1 to TRBJ2-7, with D uncertain. Germline CDR1 is SGHRS and CDR2 is YFSETQ. The CDR3 extends over 14 amino acids. Trimming pared 4 bases from V and 5 bases from J, leaving 16 bases between. CDR3 loop: CASSVQYPIHEQYF. CDR3 nucleotides: TGCGCCAGCAGCGTACAGTACCCCATCCACGAGCAGTACTTC.

The chain links TRBV27 to TRBJ2-1; 10 nucleotides match TRBD1. V shed 3 bases and J 6 bases; nucleotides not matched to a gene: 5. This CDR3 has 15 residues. The V gene's germline CDR1 is MNHEY and CDR2 SMNVEV (reference sequence). The DNA for the CDR3 is TGTGCCAGCAGTTTTGACAGGGGGCTAGGCAATGAGCAGTTCTTC. It encodes CASSFDRGLGNEQFF.

This clone came up a few times. The chain combines TRBV2 with TRBJ2-7; 7 bases are shared with TRBD2. This CDR3 has 13 amino acids. With 6 bases clipped from V and 2 bases from J, the junction kept 4 bases outside the gene matches. CDR1 SNHLY and CDR2 FYNNEI come from the germline V gene. The DNA of the CDR3 is TGTGCCAGCAGCGCGGGACTACCCTACGAGCAGTACTTC. Its translation is CASSAGLPYEQYF.

This chain connects TRBV5-1 to TRBJ1-1, with 7 bases aligning to TRBD1. Losses at the gene ends were 6 bases for V and 4 bases for J; bases not matched to a gene: 9. CDR1 and CDR2 from the germline V gene are SGHRS and YFSETQ. The CDR3 is made up of 14 amino acids. CDR3 sequence (DNA): TGCGCCAGCAAAAACGAAGCAGGGGGCACTGAAGCTTTCTTT. Encoded protein: CASKNEAGGTEAFF.

The rearrangement joins TRBV19 to TRBJ1-5, with D possibly being TRBD1 (6 bases). CDR1 and CDR2 (germline): LNHDA, SQIVND (reference sequence). CDR3 length equals 15 residues. Trimming cost V 2 bases and J 2 bases, with 10 bases left between them. CDR3 loop: CASSITAGGNQPQHF. CDR3 in DNA: TGTGCCAGTAGTATAACCGCAGGGGGCAATCAGCCCCAGCATTTT.

In this sample, this clone turned up a few times. The chain is built from TRBV2 and TRBJ1-6; 10 nucleotides match TRBD1. The germline V gene encodes CDR1 SNHLY and CDR2 FYNNEI. Trimming removed 4 bases from V and 10 bases from J; junction bases left unmatched: 7. The CDR3 spans 15 residues. The CDR3: CASSVADRGQSPLHF. The CDR3 DNA sequence: TGTGCCAGCAGTGTGGCCGACAGGGGGCAGTCACCCCTCCACTTT.

V usage is TRBV2 and J usage is TRBJ1-2; 9 bases are shared with TRBD1. Germline V lookup: CDR1 SNHLY, CDR2 FYNNEI. After removal of 5 bases from V and 4 bases from J, the junction contained 5 bases not matched to a gene. This CDR3 has 14 residues. CDR3 sequence reads: CASSPGTGSYGYTF. CDR3 DNA sequence: TGTGCCAGCAGTCCCGGGACAGGGTCCTATGGCTACACCTTC.

This rearrangement joins TRBV19 to TRBJ2-6; D remains unclear. Germline V lookup: CDR1 LNHDA, CDR2 SQIVND (reference sequence). CDR3 length equals 13 residues. V was pared by 3 bases and J by 2 bases, with 2 bases between. The CDR3 coding sequence is TGTGCCAGTAGTATTACTGGGGCCAACGTCCTGACTTTC. It encodes CASSITGANVLTF.

This chain's CDR3 is CASSVAGAKNIQYF. The CDR3 DNA sequence: TGTGCCAGCAGCGTAGCGGGAGCCAAAAACATTCAGTACTTC. The chain links TRBV28 to TRBJ2-4, with 7 bases that match TRBD2. Per the germline V gene, CDR1 is MDHEN and CDR2 is SYDVKM. The CDR3 totals 14 residues. The V segment lost 6 bases and the J segment 0 bases; nucleotides outside the gene matches: 2. The whole variable domain, remainder taken from reference TRBV28 and TRBJ2-4, is DVKVTQSSRYLVKRTGEKVFLECVQDMDHENMFWYRQDPGLGLRLIYFSYDVKMKEKGDIPEGYSVSREKKERFSLILESASTNQTSMYLCASSVAGAKNIQYFGAGTRLSVL.

This chain connects TRBV11-3 to TRBJ1-3, with D perhaps TRBD1 (6 bases). V was clipped by 6 bases and J by 1 base, with 7 bases between them. CDR3 length equals 13 residues. From germline, CDR1 is SGHNT and CDR2 YENEEA. CDR3 sequence (DNA): TGTGCCAGCAGTACAGGGTCTGGAAACACCATATATTTT. Translation: CASSTGSGNTIYF.

V gene TRBV6-6 combines with J gene TRBJ2-7; D may be TRBD1 (6 bases). CDR3 size: 14 residues. Germline CDR1 reads MNHNY; CDR2 reads SVGAGI (reference sequence). V was trimmed by 0 bases and J by 0 bases, leaving 6 bases between them. In DNA, the CDR3 is TGTGCCAGCAGTTACTCGGACAGCTCCTACGAGCAGTACTTC. It specifies CASSYSDSSYEQYF.

The CDR3, as DNA: TGTGCCAGCAGCTTAGAGGCGGGGGGTACCTACGAGCAGTACTTC. Its protein product is CASSLEAGGTYEQYF. This chain connects TRBV7-2 to TRBJ2-7; 8 positions agree with TRBD2. The CDR3 consists of 15 residues. With 1 base clipped from V and 2 bases from J, the junction kept 4 bases outside the gene matches. Germline assignment: CDR1 SGHTA and CDR2 FQGNSA.

The chain uses TRBV4-1 and TRBJ2-3; the match to TRBD2 covers 7 bases. Germline V gene sequence: CDR1 MGHRA, CDR2 YSYEKL. The length of the CDR3 is 16 residues. V gave up 1 base and J gave up 6 bases; unmatched junction bases: 10. The DNA of the CDR3 is TGCGCCAGCAGCCAAGGCAGGTCGTTCGGGGGGGATACGCAGTATTTT. Amino acid sequence: CASSQGRSFGGDTQYF.

The chain recombines TRBV6-4 with TRBJ2-2, with 9 bases that match TRBD2. CDR3 size: 16 residues. CDR1 is MRHNA, CDR2 SNTAGT, per germline. J lost 4 bases, V lost 6 bases, and 9 bases had no gene match. CDR3 residues: CASRAQGSGGTGELFF. In nucleotides, the CDR3 is TGTGCCAGCAGAGCCCAGGGTAGCGGGGGCACCGGGGAGCTGTTTTTT.

In DNA form, the CDR3 reads TGTGCCAGCAGTCCTACAGGGTATGGCTACACCTTC. It yields the protein CASSPTGYGYTF. The chain couples TRBV28 to TRBJ1-2, with a weak D call TRBD1 (6 bases). CDR1 and CDR2 (germline): MDHEN, SYDVKM. Deletions cut 5 bases from V and 5 bases from J, with 9 bases between. This CDR3 contains 12 residues.

The rearrangement joins TRBV19 to TRBJ2-7; maybe TRBD1 (5 bases). Germline values: CDR1 LNHDA, CDR2 SQIVND (reference sequence). CDR3 length: 14 residues. V lost 2 bases, J lost 5 bases, and 13 bases lay in between. CDR3 sequence: CASSINPRVNEQYF. DNA for the CDR3: TGTGCCAGTAGTATAAATCCCAGGGTCAACGAGCAGTACTTC.

The J gene is TRBJ2-7, the V gene TRBV5-1; TRBD1 matches 7 bases. The CDR3 contains 16 residues. The V segment lost 3 bases and the J segment 6 bases; nucleotides outside the gene matches: 15. Germline CDR1 reads SGHRS; CDR2 reads YFSETQ. The chain's CDR3 is CASSSSPTGLVFEQYF. DNA of the CDR3: TGCGCCAGCAGCTCTTCGCCGACAGGGCTGGTCTTCGAGCAGTACTTC.

V and J are TRBV7-3 and TRBJ2-1, with 9 bases fitting TRBD1. CDR1 is SGHTA, CDR2 FQGTGA, per germline. The CDR3 is 15 residues long. V shed 1 base and J 7 bases; nucleotides not matched to a gene: 5. The CDR3 DNA sequence: TGTGCCAGCAGCTTAAGGGGACAGGGTTATAATGAGCAGTTCTTC. Translated, it gives CASSLRGQGYNEQFF.

This clone appeared a few times. The CDR3 nucleotides are TGCGCCAGCAGCCAAGACTTGACAGATACGCAGTATTTT. Translated, it gives CASSQDLTDTQYF. V and J are TRBV4-1 and TRBJ2-3; no reliable D call. Germline V gene lookup returns CDR1 MGHRA and CDR2 YSYEKL. This CDR3 region has 13 residues. The V gene lost 0 bases and the J gene lost 3 bases, with 4 bases spanning the gap.

This chain joins TRBV2 and TRBJ2-7; D may be TRBD1 (5 bases). Germline CDR1 SNHLY, CDR2 FYNNEI. This CDR3 is built from 12 residues. V shed 7 bases and J shed 5 bases, with 12 bases lying between them. CDR3 sequence: CASKGIGNEQYF. The CDR3 nucleotides are TGTGCCAGCAAGGGGATAGGGAACGAGCAGTACTTC. Using reference TRBV2 and TRBJ2-7 for the parts outside the CDR3, the full variable domain is EPEVTQTPSHQVTQMGQEVILRCVPISNHLYFYWYRQILGQKVEFLVSFYNNEISEKSEIFDDQFSVERPDGSNFTLKIRSTKLEDSAMYFCASKGIGNEQYFGPGTRLTVT.

This chain links TRBV4-1 with TRBJ1-2, with TRBD1 matching 10 bases. V was clipped by 3 bases and J by 8 bases; unmatched bases: 9. CDR1 MGHRA and CDR2 YSYEKL come from the germline V gene. The CDR3 has 15 amino acids. In DNA form, the CDR3 reads TGCGCCAGCAGCCACCCCGGGACAGGGGCCTTGGGCTACACCTTC. The encoded protein is CASSHPGTGALGYTF.

The sample holds a few counts of this clone. V gene TRBV16 combines with J gene TRBJ1-4, with 8 positions matching TRBD1. With 4 bases clipped from V and 7 bases from J, the junction kept 2 bases outside the gene matches. This CDR3 is 13 amino acids long. Germline V gene data show CDR1 as KGHSY and CDR2 as FQNENV. For the CDR3, the DNA is TGTGCCAGCAGCCTCGGGACAGGTGAAAAACTGTTTTTT. Translation gives CASSLGTGEKLFF.